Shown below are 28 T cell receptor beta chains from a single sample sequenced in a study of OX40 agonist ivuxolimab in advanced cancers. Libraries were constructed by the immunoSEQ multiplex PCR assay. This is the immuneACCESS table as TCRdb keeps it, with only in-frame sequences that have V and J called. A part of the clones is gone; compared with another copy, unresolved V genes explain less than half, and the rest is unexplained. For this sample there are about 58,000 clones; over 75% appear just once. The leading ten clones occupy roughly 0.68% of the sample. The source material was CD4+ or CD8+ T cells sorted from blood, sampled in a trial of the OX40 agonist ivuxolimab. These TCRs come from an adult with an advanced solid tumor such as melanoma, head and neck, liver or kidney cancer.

For the CDR3, the DNA is TGTGCCAGTACCCCGGGAAGGACAGGGGGCGACTACGAGCAGTACTTC. Protein product: CASTPGRTGGDYEQYF. V usage is TRBV19 and J usage is TRBJ2-7; 11 bases agree with TRBD1. Germline V lookup: CDR1 LNHDA, CDR2 SQIVND (reference sequence). CDR3 length equals 16 residues. V was clipped by 7 bases and J by 3 bases; unmatched bases: 11.

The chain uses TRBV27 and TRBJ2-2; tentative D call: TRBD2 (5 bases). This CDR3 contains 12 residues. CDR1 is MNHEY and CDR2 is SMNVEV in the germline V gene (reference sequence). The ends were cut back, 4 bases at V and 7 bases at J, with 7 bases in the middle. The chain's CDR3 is CASSSGYGELFF. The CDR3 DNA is TGTGCCAGCAGTTCGGGATACGGGGAGCTGTTTTTT.

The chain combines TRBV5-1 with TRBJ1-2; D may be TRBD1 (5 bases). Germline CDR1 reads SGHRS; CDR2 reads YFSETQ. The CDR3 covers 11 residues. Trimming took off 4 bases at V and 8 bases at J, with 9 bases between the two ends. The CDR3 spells CASSRGGGYTF. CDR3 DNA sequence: TGCGCCAGCAGCCGCGGGGGGGGCTACACCTTC.

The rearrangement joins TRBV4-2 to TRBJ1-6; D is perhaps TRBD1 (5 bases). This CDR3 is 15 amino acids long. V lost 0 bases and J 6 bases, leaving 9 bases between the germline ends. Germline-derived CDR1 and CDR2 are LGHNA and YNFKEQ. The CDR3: CASSQEGDLNSPLHF. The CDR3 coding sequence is TGTGCCAGCAGCCAAGAAGGGGACCTTAATTCACCCCTCCACTTT.

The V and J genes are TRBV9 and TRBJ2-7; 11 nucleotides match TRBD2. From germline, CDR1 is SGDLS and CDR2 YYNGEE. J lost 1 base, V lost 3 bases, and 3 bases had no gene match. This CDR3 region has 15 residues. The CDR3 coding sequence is TGTGCCAGCAGCGAGCGGACTAGCGGGTCCTACGAGCAGTACTTC. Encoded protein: CASSERTSGSYEQYF.

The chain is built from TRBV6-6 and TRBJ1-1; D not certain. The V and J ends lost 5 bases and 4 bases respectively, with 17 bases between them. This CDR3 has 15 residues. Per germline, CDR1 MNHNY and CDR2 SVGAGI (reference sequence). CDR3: CASSRRGSSGTEAFF. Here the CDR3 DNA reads TGTGCCAGCAGTCGGAGAGGCAGCAGCGGCACTGAAGCTTTCTTT.

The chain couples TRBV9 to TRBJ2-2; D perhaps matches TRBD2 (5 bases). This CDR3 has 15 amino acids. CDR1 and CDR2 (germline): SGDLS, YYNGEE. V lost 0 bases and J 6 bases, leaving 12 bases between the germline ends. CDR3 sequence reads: CASSVGGLAPGELFF. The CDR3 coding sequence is TGTGCCAGCAGCGTAGGTGGTCTAGCTCCCGGGGAGCTGTTTTTT.

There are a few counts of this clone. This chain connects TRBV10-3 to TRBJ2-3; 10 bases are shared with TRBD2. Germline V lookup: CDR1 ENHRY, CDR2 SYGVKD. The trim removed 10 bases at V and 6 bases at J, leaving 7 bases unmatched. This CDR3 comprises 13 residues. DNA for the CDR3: TGTGCCACTCTAGCGGGGGCGGGGGATACGCAGTATTTT. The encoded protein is CATLAGAGDTQYF.

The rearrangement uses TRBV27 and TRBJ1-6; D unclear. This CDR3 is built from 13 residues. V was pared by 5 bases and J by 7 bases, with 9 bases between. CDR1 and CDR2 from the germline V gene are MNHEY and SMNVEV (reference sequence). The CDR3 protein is CASSARQNSPLHF. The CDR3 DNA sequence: TGTGCCAGCAGTGCCCGCCAGAATTCACCCCTCCACTTT.

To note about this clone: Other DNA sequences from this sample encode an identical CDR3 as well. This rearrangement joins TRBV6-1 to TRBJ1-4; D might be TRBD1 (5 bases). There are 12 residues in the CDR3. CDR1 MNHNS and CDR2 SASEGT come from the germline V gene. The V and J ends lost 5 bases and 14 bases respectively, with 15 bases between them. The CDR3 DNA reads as TGTGCCAGCAGTCAGACAGCCGGCGTGCTGTTTTTT. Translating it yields CASSQTAGVLFF.

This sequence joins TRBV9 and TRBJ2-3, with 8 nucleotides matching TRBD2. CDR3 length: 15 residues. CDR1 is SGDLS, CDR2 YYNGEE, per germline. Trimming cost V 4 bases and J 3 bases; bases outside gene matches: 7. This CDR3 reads CASSPHPGGTDTQYF. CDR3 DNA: TGTGCCAGCAGCCCCCACCCGGGGGGGACAGATACGCAGTATTTT.

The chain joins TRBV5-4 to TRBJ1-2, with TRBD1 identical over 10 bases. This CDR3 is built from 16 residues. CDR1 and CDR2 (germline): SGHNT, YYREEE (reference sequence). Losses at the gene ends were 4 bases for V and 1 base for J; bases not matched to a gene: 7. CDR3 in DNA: TGTGCCAGCAGCCAAAGCGGACAGGGGGATAACTATGGCTACACCTTC. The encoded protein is CASSQSGQGDNYGYTF.

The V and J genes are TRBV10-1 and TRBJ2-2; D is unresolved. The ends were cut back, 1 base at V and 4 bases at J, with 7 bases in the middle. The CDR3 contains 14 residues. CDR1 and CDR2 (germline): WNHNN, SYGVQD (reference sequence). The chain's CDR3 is CASSEFGITGELFF. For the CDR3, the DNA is TGCGCCAGCAGTGAGTTCGGCATCACCGGGGAGCTGTTTTTT.

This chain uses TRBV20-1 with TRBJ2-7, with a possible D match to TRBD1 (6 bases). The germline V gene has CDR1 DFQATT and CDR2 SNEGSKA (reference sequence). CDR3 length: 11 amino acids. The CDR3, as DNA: TGCTTGTGGGACACCGGGTACGAGCAGTACTTC. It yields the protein CLWDTGYEQYF.

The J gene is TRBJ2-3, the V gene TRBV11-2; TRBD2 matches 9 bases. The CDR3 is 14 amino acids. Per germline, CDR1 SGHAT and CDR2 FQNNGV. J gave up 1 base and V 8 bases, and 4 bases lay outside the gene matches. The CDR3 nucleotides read TGTGCCAGCGGTGCTAGCGGGGGCACAGATACGCAGTATTTT. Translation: CASGASGGTDTQYF.

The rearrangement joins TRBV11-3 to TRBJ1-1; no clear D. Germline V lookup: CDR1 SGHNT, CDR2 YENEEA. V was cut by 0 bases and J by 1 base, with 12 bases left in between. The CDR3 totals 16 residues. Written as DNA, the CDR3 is TGTGCCAGCAGCTTAGAGTTTGGCAGAAAGAACACTGAAGCTTTCTTT. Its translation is CASSLEFGRKNTEAFF.

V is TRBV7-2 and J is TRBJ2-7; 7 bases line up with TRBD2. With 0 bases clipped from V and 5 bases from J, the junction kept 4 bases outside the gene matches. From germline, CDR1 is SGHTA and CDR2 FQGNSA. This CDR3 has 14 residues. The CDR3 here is CASSLASGGHEQYF. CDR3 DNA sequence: TGTGCCAGCAGCTTAGCCTCGGGAGGCCACGAGCAGTACTTC.

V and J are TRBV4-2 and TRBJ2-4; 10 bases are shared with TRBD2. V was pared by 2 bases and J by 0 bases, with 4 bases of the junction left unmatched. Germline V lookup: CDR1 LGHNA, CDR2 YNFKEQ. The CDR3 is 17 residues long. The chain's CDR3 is CASSQLAGGLAKNIQYF. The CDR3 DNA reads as TGTGCCAGCAGCCAATTAGCGGGGGGATTAGCCAAAAACATTCAGTACTTC.

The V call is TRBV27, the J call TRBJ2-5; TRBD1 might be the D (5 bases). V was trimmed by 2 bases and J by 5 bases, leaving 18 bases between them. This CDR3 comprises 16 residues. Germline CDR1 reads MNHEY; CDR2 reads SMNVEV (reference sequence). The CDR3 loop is CASSLQYPDKGETQYF. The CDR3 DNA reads TGTGCCAGCAGTTTACAGTACCCGGACAAAGGGGAGACCCAGTACTTC.

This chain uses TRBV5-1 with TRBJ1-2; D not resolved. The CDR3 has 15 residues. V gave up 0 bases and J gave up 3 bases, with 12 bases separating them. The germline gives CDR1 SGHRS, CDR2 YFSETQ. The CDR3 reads CASSLAQPRDYGYTF. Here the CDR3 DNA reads TGCGCCAGCAGCTTGGCACAGCCGAGGGACTATGGCTACACCTTC.

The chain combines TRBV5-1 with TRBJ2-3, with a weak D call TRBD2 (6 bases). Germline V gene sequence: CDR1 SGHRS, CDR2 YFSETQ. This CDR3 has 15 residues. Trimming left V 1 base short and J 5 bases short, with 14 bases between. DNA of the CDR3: TGCGCCAGCAGCTTGCCCGGGAGTCTCGGAGATACGCAGTATTTT. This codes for CASSLPGSLGDTQYF.

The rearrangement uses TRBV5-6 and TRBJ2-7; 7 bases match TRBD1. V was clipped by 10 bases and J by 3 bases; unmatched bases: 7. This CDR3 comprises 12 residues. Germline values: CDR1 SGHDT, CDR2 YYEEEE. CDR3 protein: CAPRDRDYEQYF. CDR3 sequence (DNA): TGTGCCCCCCGAGACAGGGACTACGAGCAGTACTTC.

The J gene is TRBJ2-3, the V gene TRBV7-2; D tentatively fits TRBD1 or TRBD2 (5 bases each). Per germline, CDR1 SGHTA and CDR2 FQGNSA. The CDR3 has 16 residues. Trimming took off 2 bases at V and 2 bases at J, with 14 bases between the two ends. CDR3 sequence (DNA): TGTGCCAGCAGCTTACGGGCGGCAGGGACCACAGATACGCAGTATTTT. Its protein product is CASSLRAAGTTDTQYF. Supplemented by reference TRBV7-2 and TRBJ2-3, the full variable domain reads GAGVSQSPSNKVTEKGKDVELRCDPISGHTALYWYRQSLGQGLEFLIYFQGNSAPDKSGLPSDRFSAERTGGSVSTLTIQRTQQEDSAVYLCASSLRAAGTTDTQYFGPGTRLTVL.

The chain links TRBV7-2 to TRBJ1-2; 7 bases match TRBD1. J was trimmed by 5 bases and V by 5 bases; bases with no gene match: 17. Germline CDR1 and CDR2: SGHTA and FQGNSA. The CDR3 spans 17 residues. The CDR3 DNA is TGTGCCAGCAGCCACTTAGGGGGGGACAGCTTTTTATATGGCTACACCTTC. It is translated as CASSHLGGDSFLYGYTF.

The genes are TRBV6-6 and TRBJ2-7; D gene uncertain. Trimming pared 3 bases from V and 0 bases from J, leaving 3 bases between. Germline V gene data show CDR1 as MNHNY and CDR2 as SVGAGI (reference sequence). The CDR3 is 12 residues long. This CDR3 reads CASSYSSYEQYF. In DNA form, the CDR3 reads TGTGCCAGCAGTTATAGCTCCTACGAGCAGTACTTC.

CDR3 loop: CASSLVTSEQYF. CDR3 DNA: TGTGCCAGCAGCTTAGTTACGTCGGAGCAGTACTTC. The chain recombines TRBV11-2 with TRBJ2-7, with D uncertain. CDR1 and CDR2 (germline): SGHAT, FQNNGV. V was pared by 1 base and J by 7 bases, with 8 bases between. CDR3 length: 12 residues.

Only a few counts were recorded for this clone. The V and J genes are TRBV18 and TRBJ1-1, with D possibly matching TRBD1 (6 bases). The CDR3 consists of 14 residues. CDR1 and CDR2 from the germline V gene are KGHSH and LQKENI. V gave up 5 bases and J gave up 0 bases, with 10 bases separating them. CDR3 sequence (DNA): TGTGCCAGCTCATTAGGGGGGATGAACACTGAAGCTTTCTTT. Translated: CASSLGGMNTEAFF.

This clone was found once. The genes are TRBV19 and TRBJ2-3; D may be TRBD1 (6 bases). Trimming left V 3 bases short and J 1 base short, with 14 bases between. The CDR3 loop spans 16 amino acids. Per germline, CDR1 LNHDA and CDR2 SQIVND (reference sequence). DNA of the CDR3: TGTGCCAGTAGTATCAACACAGGGTTTGGCACAGATACGCAGTATTTT. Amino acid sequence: CASSINTGFGTDTQYF.